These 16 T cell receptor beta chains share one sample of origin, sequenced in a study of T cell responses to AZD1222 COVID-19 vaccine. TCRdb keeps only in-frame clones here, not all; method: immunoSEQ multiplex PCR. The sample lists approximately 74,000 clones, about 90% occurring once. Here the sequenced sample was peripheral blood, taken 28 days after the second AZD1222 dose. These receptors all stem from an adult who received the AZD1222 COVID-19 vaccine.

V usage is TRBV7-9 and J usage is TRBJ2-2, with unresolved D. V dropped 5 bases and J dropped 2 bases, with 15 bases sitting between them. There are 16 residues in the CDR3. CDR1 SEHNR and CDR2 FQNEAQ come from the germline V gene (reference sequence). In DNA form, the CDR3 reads TGTGCCAGCAGCCAACCATCCACGATTAACACCGGGGAGCTGTTTTTT. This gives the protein CASSQPSTINTGELFF.

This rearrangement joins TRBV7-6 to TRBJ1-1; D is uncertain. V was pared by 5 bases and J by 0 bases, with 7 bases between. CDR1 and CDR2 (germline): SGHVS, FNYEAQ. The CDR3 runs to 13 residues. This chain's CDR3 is CASSLTMNTEAFF. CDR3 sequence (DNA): TGTGCCAGCAGCCTGACAATGAACACTGAAGCTTTCTTT.

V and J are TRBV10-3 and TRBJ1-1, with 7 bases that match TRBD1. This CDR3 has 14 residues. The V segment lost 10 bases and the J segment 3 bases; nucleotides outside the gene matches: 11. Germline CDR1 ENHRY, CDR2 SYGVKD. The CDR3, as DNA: TGTGCCACCATTGCAGCGCAGGGGGACACTGAAGCTTTCTTT. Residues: CATIAAQGDTEAFF.

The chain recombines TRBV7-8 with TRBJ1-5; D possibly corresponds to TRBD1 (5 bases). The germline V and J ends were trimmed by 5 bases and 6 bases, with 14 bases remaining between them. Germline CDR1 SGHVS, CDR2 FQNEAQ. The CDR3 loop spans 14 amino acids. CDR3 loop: CASSTARVGQPQHF. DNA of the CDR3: TGTGCCAGCAGCACAGCCAGGGTGGGTCAGCCCCAGCATTTT.

The CDR3 protein is CASSIVPGTGDTGELFF. CDR3 in DNA: TGTGCCAGTAGTATAGTCCCCGGGACAGGGGACACCGGGGAGCTGTTTTTT. V gene TRBV19 combines with J gene TRBJ2-2, with 10 bases identical to TRBD1. Germline V gene lookup returns CDR1 LNHDA and CDR2 SQIVND (reference sequence). V was pared by 1 base and J by 3 bases, with 5 bases of the junction left unmatched. The CDR3 has 17 amino acids.

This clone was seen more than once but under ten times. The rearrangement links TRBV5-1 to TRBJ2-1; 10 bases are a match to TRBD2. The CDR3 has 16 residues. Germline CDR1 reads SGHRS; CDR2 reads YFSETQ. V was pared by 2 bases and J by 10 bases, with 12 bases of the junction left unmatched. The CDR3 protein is CASSLSGRAEEEEQFF. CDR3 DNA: TGCGCCAGCAGCTTAAGCGGGAGGGCCGAGGAAGAGGAGCAGTTCTTC. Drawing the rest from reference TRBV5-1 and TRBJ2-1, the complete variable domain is KAGVTQTPRYLIKTRGQQVTLSCSPISGHRSVSWYQQTPGQGLQFLFEYFSETQRNKGNFPGRFSGRQFSNSRSEMNVSTLELGDSALYLCASSLSGRAEEEEQFFGPGTRLTVL.

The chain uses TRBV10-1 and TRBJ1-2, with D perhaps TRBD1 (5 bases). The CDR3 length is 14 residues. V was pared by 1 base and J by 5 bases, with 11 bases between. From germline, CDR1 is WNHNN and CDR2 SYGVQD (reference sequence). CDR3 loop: CASSEFQGAYGYTF. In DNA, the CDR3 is TGCGCCAGCAGTGAGTTTCAGGGAGCGTATGGCTACACCTTC.

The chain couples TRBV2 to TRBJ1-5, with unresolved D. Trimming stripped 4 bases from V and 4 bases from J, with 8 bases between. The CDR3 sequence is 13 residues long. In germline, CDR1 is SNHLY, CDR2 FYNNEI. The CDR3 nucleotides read TGTGCCAGCAGTGGACAACGAAATCAGCCCCAGCATTTT. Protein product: CASSGQRNQPQHF.

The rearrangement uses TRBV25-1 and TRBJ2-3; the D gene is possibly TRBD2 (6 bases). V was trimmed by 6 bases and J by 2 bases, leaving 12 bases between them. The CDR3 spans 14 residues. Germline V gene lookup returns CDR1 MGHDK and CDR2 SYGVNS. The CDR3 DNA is TGTGCCAGCAGCCTAGCGCGAATCACAGATACGCAGTATTTT. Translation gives CASSLARITDTQYF.

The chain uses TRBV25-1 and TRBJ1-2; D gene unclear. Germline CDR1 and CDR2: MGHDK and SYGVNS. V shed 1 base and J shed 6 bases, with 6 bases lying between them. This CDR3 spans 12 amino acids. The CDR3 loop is CASSEWSHGYTF. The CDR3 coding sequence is TGTGCCAGCAGTGAATGGAGCCATGGCTACACCTTC.

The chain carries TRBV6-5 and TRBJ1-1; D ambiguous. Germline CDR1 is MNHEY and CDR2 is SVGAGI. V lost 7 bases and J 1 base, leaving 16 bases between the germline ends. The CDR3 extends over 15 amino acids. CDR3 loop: CASTKSGRSNTEAFF. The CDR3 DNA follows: TGTGCCAGCACCAAAAGTGGACGGTCGAACACTGAAGCTTTCTTT.

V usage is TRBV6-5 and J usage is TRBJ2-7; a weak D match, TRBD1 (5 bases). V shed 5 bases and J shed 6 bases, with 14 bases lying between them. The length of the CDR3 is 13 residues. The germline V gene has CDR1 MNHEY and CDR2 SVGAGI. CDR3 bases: TGTGCCAGCAGTAGAGACAGTCTCGCCGAGCAGTACTTC. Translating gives CASSRDSLAEQYF.

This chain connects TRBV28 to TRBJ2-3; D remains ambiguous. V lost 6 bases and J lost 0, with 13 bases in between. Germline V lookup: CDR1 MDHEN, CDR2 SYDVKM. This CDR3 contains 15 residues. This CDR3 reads CASSRRQPSTDTQYF. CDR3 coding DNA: TGTGCCAGCAGCCGACGGCAGCCTAGCACAGATACGCAGTATTTT. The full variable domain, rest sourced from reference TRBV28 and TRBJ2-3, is DVKVTQSSRYLVKRTGEKVFLECVQDMDHENMFWYRQDPGLGLRLIYFSYDVKMKEKGDIPEGYSVSREKKERFSLILESASTNQTSMYLCASSRRQPSTDTQYFGPGTRLTVL.

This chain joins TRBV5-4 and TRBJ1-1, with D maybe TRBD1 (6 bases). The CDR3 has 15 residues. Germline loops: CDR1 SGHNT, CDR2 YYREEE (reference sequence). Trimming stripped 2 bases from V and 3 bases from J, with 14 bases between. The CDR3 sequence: CASSFGGTHYTEAFF. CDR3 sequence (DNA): TGTGCCAGCAGCTTCGGGGGGACACATTACACTGAAGCTTTCTTT.

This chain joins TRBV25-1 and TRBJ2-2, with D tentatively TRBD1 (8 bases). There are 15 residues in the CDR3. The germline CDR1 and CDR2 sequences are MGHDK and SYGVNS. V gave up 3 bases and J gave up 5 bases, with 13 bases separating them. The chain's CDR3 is CASSDNRGGTGELFF. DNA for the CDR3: TGTGCCAGCAGTGATAACAGGGGGGGGACCGGGGAGCTGTTTTTT.

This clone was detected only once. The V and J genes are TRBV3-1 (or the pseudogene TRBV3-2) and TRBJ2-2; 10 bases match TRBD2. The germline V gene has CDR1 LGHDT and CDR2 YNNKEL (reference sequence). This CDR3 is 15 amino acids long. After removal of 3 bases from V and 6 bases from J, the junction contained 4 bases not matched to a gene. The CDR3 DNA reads TGTGCCAGCAGCCAGAGCGGGAGGGGACCCGGGGAGCTGTTTTTT. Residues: CASSQSGRGPGELFF.